The present T cell receptor (beta chain) was sequenced within a study of T cell responses to AZD1222 COVID-19 vaccine. Method: immunoSEQ multiplex PCR; TCRdb's copy keeps in-frame clones and lacks some. The sample consists of approximately 100,000 clones, around nine tenths of them appearing once. Study observations and caveats: Donors, mostly white British, included more females; clonal diversity was possibly underestimated. Just six people given AZD1222 tested seropositive at baseline.

The CDR3 loop spans 16 amino acids. The germline V gene has CDR1 SGHTA and CDR2 FQGNSA. V was shortened by 1 base and J by 7 bases, with 17 bases between the two germline ends. Notes on this clone: Antigen specificity is unknown. Other DNA sequences within the sample encode an identical CDR3.

V gene TRBV7-2 combines with J gene TRBJ1-5, with a weak D call TRBD1 (6 bases). The clonotype was recovered from an adult in good health. The sequenced sample was peripheral blood, obtained on day 0 of AZD1222 vaccination. CDR3 sequence reads: CASSLGRGVGGQPQHF. As DNA, the CDR3 is TGTGCCAGCAGCTTAGGCAGGGGAGTTGGTGGGCAGCCCCAGCATTTT.